The present T cell receptor beta chain was sequenced within a study of cytomegalovirus exposure and HLA in healthy donors (dated by TCRdb to about 2017). General notes on the study: In an earlier analysis of about 560 of the donors, about 260 Gb of sequence data and 90 million to 120 million unique TCR beta sequences from about 179 million T cells were reported. Because of strong linkage in the cohort, roughly five DR-DQ haplotypes were treated as single units for association and clustering. The study aimed to test whether signatures of past pathogen exposure could be identified by cataloging public T cell receptors. High-throughput TCR immunosequencing, statistical association of individual TCRs with disease status, and machine learning were combined to predict cytomegalovirus infection status. In a later analysis, previously published TCR beta repertoires from more than 500 donors were re-analyzed and high-resolution HLA genotyping was added so that TCR occurrence patterns could be studied. An early release covering roughly 600 HLA-typed donors comprised 250 to 350 gigabases of sequencing data and some 79 million unique TCR sequences. Using immunosequencing, the study profiled T cell repertoires from 500 to 800 subjects and related those repertoires to cytomegalovirus serostatus. Of the roughly 400 genotyped donors, 81% were placed in the genetic ancestry cluster associated with self-reported Caucasian donors. A separate validation cohort of over 95 different subjects was used in addition to the roughly 700-subject first cohort. Genome-wide SNP genotypes for about 65% of the 666 donors were used in a later genetic analysis, which treated that subset as a discovery cohort. Donor age, sex, ethnicity and CMV serostatus were compiled alongside the repertoire data. Among almost 400 genotyped donors of the cohort, an average of approximately 240,000 unique TCR beta nucleotide sequences were sequenced per donor, about a sixth of them non-productive. Both class I and class II loci were covered by HLA typing, at four-digit resolution. Rather than drawing on any new phenotypic data, the later analysis identified candidate immune exposures from TCR beta sequences and the way those sequences occurred across donors. An earlier analysis of around 580 of the donors used high-throughput TCR beta sequencing to judge whether each TCR beta V gene segment behaved as functional or pseudogenic. Every repertoire in the discovery cohort had been generated on one and the same sequencing platform. Typing coverage differed by locus: A, B, C, DRB1 and DQB1 were typed in roughly 629-640 donors, DQA1 in 522, DPA1 in 600 to 610, and DPB1 in around 490.

The cohort consisted of 666 healthy bone marrow donors. At the time of sampling, every cohort member was nominally healthy, though immune exposures that went unrecorded were likely present. The donor was CMV seronegative and belonged to the group of roughly 330 seronegative cohort members. Each donor provided a peripheral blood sample, and peripheral blood mononuclear cells were used for TCR beta sequencing. The Qiagen DNeasy Blood Extraction Kit was used to extract genomic DNA from the blood cell samples. As to this clone: Its antigen is unknown. Per-nucleotide qualities are absent, and no much larger clonotype sits a single base away.

Including cysteine and phenylalanine, the CDR3 has 13 amino acids. Here the CDR3 DNA is all that survives: 39 bases in frame from base 1. Reading the germline V gene (reference sequence) gives CDR1 SEHNR and CDR2 FQNEAQ. The germline ends are 7 bases apart after V is trimmed by 2 bases and J by 5 bases. Libraries were prepared through the immunoSEQ multiplex PCR assay. For the multiplex PCR, a mixture combining 60 forward primers for TCR Vbeta segments and 13 reverse primers for TCR Jbeta segments was used. The CDR3 region of rearranged TCR beta genes was amplified from genomic DNA by a multiplex PCR assay. The Illumina HiSeq System was used to sequence the amplified TCR beta libraries as 87-base-pair reads. The study's own analysis went as follows. In a later analysis, roughly 80 million unique TCR beta chains were counted across the 500 to 700 repertoires, and roughly 10 million of these chains were shared by at least two donors. To remove PCR and sequencing errors, raw reads were error-corrected and collapsed into unique sequences using a nearest-neighbor algorithm that merged closely related sequences. To assign V, D and J gene segments, CDR3 sequences were aligned to IMGT reference sequences. For a sequence to be retained, a match of at least six nucleotides to both a V gene segment and a J gene segment was required. Rearrangements were classified as productive when the CDR3 lacked stop codons and remained in frame with V and J, and all other rearrangements were classified as non-productive. Following IMGT convention, CDR3 was defined as the stretch from the second conserved V-encoded cysteine to the conserved J-encoded phenylalanine. In an earlier analysis of around 540 of the donors, sequences lacking an unambiguous match to a single V gene segment were excluded. In an earlier analysis of 450 to 700 of the donors, V segments were called functional above 56.7% productive rearrangements and were called segregating when the between-donor standard deviation exceeded 5%. A statistical classification framework was built to diagnose cytomegalovirus status from the catalog of TCR beta chain sequences. In a later analysis, TCR nucleotide sequences were compared against IMGT/GENE-DB human TR gene sequences so that V and J genes could be assigned. Using the TCRdist pipeline, a later analysis assigned CDR3 sequences along with most-parsimonious VDJ recombination scenarios. A later analysis defined each TCR beta chain by its CDR3 amino acid sequence plus V-gene family, and excluded reads lacking a unique V-gene family. To address suspected cross-contamination and a sequencing artifact, a later analysis removed 592 highly shared, low-generation-probability nucleotide sequences. A later analysis calculated a clonal expansion index for each public chain from normalized within-repertoire ranks of inferred template counts. In a later analysis, generation probabilities were computed with a VDJ recombination model fitted to out-of-frame rearrangements, and the resulting probabilities were checked against IGoR. In a later analysis, TCR-TCR, TCR-HLA and TCR-CMV co-occurrence was scored with hypergeometric tests, and a repertoire-size bias correction was applied to TCR pairs. To estimate false discovery rates, a later analysis permuted the HLA or CMV assignments 20 times. In a later analysis, co-occurring TCRs were grouped using DBSCAN, and TCRdist sequence similarity was added for clustering within HLA-allele-positive subsets. For co-occurrence clustering, repertoires with fewer than 30,000 or more than 120,000 public chains were excluded, along with roughly 5 repertoires with anomalous nucleotide sharing. TCRdb mirrors the immuneACCESS table, restricted to in-frame sequences. Some clones are absent from its copies; in checked studies, under half trace to an unresolved V gene, and the reason for the others is unknown. V and J calls and clone size are copied from that table; D and trimming were computed from the DNA. The sample profile shows some 150,000 clones; approximately 71% of them were found once. Around 3.4% of the sample is in the top ten clones.

Paper-wide results and their limitations: Immune exposure information for the cohort was limited to CMV serostatus. Because counts were too low, seventeen rarely observed V segments, including chromosome 9 orphons, were excluded from the earlier analysis of around 590 of the donors. In an earlier analysis of around 500 of the donors, most TCR beta V segments appeared in productive rearrangements about 90% or about 30% of the time, broadly matching IMGT annotations. A later analysis found that most CMV-associated TCR beta chains appeared HLA-restricted, with HLA associations seemingly driven largely by CMV exposure. A cluster of highly shared sequence variants was judged likely to be a technical artifact of the sequencing pipeline. Compared with equally common non-associated chains, HLA-associated TCR beta chains in a later analysis were more clonally expanded and had lower generation probabilities. When HLA alleles, especially DR and DQ, strongly co-occurred, TCR associations were difficult to assign to individual alleles. Three of the identified cytomegalovirus-associated TCR beta chains were confirmed in vitro to be specific for cytomegalovirus antigens. The study listed approximately 160 TCR beta chains as associated with cytomegalovirus. This cohort had only TCR beta chains sequenced, and the lack of alpha or paired-chain data limited which features could be detected. The 87-base-pair reads could not distinguish some IMGT-functional V segments, including TRBV6-2 and TRBV6-3, so those segments were excluded. At a false discovery rate of 0.05, a later analysis linked 16,000 or so TCR beta sequences to specific HLA alleles. The authors suggested that the approach could potentially be extended to other disease states and immunological phenotypes. In a later analysis, several top co-occurrence clusters were reported to appear linked to parvovirus B19, influenza, CMV and Epstein-Barr virus. According to a later analysis, TCR association rates differed among HLA loci, with DRB1 alleles showing the most associated TCRs and HLA-C alleles showing the fewest. Correlated functional status among segregating V segments might be attributable to linkage disequilibrium, but an unknown experimental factor could not be ruled out. HLA typing was unavailable for some donors at each locus, so association tests used only the typed subset. Presence/absence analyses assumed roughly uniform sequencing depth across donors, an assumption that may not hold. In a later genetic analysis, fewer N-insertions in productive TCRs were reported among donors in an Asian-associated ancestry cluster than the roughly 700-donor mean. A further reported finding was that TCR beta sequences accurately predicted the HLA-A and HLA-B alleles for most subjects in the first cohort. In both the original and validation cohorts, the classifier was reported to diagnose cytomegalovirus status with high specificity and sensitivity. Across donors, most TCR sequences were observed very rarely, whereas some public TCRs were present in many individuals. An association between a missense DCLRE1C variant and V-gene and J-gene trimming of TCR beta chains was found in a later genetic analysis and replicated in an independent cohort.

Sample: PBMCs. The chain is made from TRBV7-9 and TRBJ2-1, with the D gene call left open. This TCR was recovered from a man between 35 and 55 years old in good health and CMV-seronegative. The CDR3 region has the sequence CASSLTTNNEQFF. Here is the DNA: TGTGCCAGCAGCTTAACCACAAACAATGAGCAGTTCTTC.